What follows is one TCR beta chain and its context. Its matching antigen is unknown. This specimen comes from a study of monozygotic twins with inflammatory bowel disease. The study's findings and limits: For repertoire similarity, concordant twins did not differ from discordant twins, possibly because power was limited.

Researchers used template switching to add UMIs featuring a 6-nucleotide sample barcode. TCRdb re-called the 5' RACE reads and gives one entry per CDR3 protein, without DNA. Its table records about 440,000 distinct CDR3 sequences. Investigators pulled total RNA out of whole blood and did not sort T cells. This CDR3 contains 13 residues. The germline CDR1 and CDR2 sequences are SEHNR and FQNEAQ (reference sequence). This sequence was found in a human donor with ulcerative colitis or Crohn's disease, or a healthy co-twin of an affected twin (not recorded which). V gene TRBV7-9 combines with J gene TRBJ2-3; TCRdb's D gene call, TRBD2, goes unchecked for lack of DNA. The sample taken for sequencing was blood. CDR3: CASSPFDGTSQYF.